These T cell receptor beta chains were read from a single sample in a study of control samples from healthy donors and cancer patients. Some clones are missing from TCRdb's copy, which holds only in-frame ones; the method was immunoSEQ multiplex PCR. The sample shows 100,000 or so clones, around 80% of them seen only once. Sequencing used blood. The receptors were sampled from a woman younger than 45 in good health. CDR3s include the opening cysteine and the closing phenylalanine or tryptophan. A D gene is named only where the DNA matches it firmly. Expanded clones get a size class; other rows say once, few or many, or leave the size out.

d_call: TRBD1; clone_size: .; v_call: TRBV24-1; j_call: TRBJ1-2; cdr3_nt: TGTGCCACCAGTGACCGGAGGACAGGGGCCAAACGGGATGGCTACACCTTC; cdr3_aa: CATSDRRTGAKRDGYTF
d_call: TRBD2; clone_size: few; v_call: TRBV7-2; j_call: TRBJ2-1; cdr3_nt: TGTGCCAGCAGCTCGTATAGCGGGGGACTTCCGGAGCAGTTCTTC; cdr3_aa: CASSSYSGGLPEQFF
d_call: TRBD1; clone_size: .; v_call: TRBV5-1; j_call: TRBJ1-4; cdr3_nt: TGCGCCAGCAGCTTCGGGACAGGGACTAATGAAAAACTGTTTTTT; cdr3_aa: CASSFGTGTNEKLFF
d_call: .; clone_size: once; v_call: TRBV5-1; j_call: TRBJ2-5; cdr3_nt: TGCGCCAGCAGCTTGAGTGTGGGAGGCCAGACCCAGTACTTC; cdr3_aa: CASSLSVGGQTQYF
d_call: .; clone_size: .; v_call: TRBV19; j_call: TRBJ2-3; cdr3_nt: TGTGCCAGTAGTATAGTCGGGGAGGCAGATACGCAGTATTTT; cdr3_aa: CASSIVGEADTQYF
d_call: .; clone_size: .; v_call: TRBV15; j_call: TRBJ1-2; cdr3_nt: TGTGCCACCAGCAGCCCGACAGGAGCTAACTATGGCTACACCTTC; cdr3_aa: CATSSPTGANYGYTF
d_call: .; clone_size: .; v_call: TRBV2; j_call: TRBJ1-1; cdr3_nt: TGTGCCAGCGAACGGGACACAATGAACACTGAAGCTTTCTTT; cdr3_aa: CASERDTMNTEAFF
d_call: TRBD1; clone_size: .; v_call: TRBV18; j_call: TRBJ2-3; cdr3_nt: TGTGCCAGCTCACCGGGACAGTCAGATACGCAGTATTTT; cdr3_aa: CASSPGQSDTQYF
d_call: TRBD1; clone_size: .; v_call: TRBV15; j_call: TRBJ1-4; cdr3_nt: TGTGCCACCAGCAGAGATTTACAGGGGGAAAAACTGTTTTTT; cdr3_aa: CATSRDLQGEKLFF
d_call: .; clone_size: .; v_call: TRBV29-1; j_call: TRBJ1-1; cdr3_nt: TGCAGCGTCATTTCGGTCGGGGGGAACACTGAAGCTTTCTTT; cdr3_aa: CSVISVGGNTEAFF
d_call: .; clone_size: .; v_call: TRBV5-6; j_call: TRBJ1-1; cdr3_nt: TGTGCCAGCAGCGCGAGGGGGTCGCTTTGGGTGAACACTGAAGCTTTCTTT; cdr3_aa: CASSARGSLWVNTEAFF
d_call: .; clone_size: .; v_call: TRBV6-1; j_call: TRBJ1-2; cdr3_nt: TGTGCCAGCAGTGAGGTGATTAGCCACGGCTACACCTTC; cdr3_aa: CASSEVISHGYTF
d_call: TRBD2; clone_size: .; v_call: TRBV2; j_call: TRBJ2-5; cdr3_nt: TGTGCCAGCAGTGGAAGCGGGGGGGCCGGGGAGACCCAGTACTTC; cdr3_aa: CASSGSGGAGETQYF
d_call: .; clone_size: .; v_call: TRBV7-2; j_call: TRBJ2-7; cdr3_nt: TGTGCCAGCAGCTCCATTCACGAGCAGTACTTC; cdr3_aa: CASSSIHEQYF
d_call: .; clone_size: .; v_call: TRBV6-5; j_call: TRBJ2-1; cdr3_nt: TGTGCCAGCAGACCCAACAGGGTACATGAGCAGTTCTTC; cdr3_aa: CASRPNRVHEQFF
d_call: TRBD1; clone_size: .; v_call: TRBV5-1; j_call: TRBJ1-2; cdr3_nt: TGCGCCAGCAGCCCCGACAGGGTCATCTATGGCTACACCTTC; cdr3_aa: CASSPDRVIYGYTF
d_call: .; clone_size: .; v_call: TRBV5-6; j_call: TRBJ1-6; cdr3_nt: TGTGCCAGCAGCTTGGAGGGGGTGCATTATAATTCACCCCTCCACTTT; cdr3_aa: CASSLEGVHYNSPLHF